Given below is one T cell receptor (beta chain) in context. This clone was counted a single time. Its antigen is unknown. No qualities accompany the bases; no much larger clone lies one base away. The data are from a study of blood T cell repertoires in COVID-19 (TCRdb year 2020). In terms of the full investigation: Samples from collaborators originated in the United States, Italy and Spain and spanned both the acute and convalescent phases of COVID-19. The prospective study material was composed of cDNA or gDNA derived from T cells, B-cell-depleted T cells, or PBMCs. Samples came from the ongoing ImmuneRACE study (first 160 participants) plus 1,254 subjects from 6 global collaborators. Nearly every sample came with metadata listing a de-identified subject ID, COVID-19 status, age in years and sex. Where available, HLA class I and class II types were obtained from metadata supplied by the sample provider rather than from assay-based typing. Subjects who had been exposed to COVID-19, were actively infected with it, or had recovered from it provided the deeply sampled blood TCRbeta repertoires that made up the dataset. The repertoires were released in a freely available public database intended as a resource for research on the immune response to SARS-CoV-2.

Study-wide findings and limitations: The quantity of clinical and demographic metadata differed by source and by participant and was supplied without curation.

The collaborating institutions used their own protocols to collect whole blood in K2EDTA tubes. For TCRbeta analysis, collaborator samples were shipped as frozen whole blood, as isolated PBMCs, or as DNA extracted from either sample type. TCRbeta CDR3 regions were amplified from genomic DNA using the immunoSEQ Assay, a bias-controlled multiplex PCR. Processing in the source paper ran as follows. The number of nucleated cells in each sample was estimated by amplification of reference gene primers within the assay. Sequence reads were collapsed and filtered to measure the absolute abundance of every unique TCRbeta CDR3 rearrangement. For each sample, productive Simpson clonality was calculated as the square root of Simpson's diversity index across productive rearrangements. TCRdb took this table from immuneACCESS and kept in-frame rearrangements with V and J called. Such tables lack part of the clones; where checked against another copy, unresolved V genes explain under half of the gap, and the rest is unexplained. V, J and clone size are those of that table, while D and trimming were read from the DNA. The sample profile shows some 110,000 clones; around 87% of them were found once. Roughly 15% of the sample is held by the ten biggest clonotypes.

Trimming at the junction amounts to 5 bases on V and 6 bases on J, and the germline ends lie 14 bases apart. From its cysteine to its phenylalanine, the CDR3 spans 13 amino acids. Of the read, only the CDR3 DNA is kept; its 39 bases are in frame from base 1. Recombination joined TRBV12-3 or TRBV12-4 with TRBJ2-7; 5 matching bases give a weak D call of TRBD2. The sequenced sample consisted of peripheral blood. The sequence was collected from a man in his fifties with acute or convalescent COVID-19. The DNA sequence follows: TGTGCCAGCAGTATAACAAGCGGTGGCGAGCAGTACTTC. Translated, it gives CASSITSGGEQYF.